This T cell receptor (beta chain) was sequenced in a study of identical twins. Each CDR3 protein gets one entry after TCRdb re-called the 5' RACE reads with MiXCR. The sample has nearly 200,000 distinct CDR3 sequences, 15% to 20% seen once. This CDR3 is 16 amino acids long. The V gene lost 5 bases and the J gene lost 1 base, with 17 bases spanning the gap. This same sample was also taken into another study, of T cells expressing NK-cell markers.

The specimen sequenced was CD8+ T cells sorted from blood. The clonotype comes from a woman between 18 and 29 years old in good health. The chain has TRBV12-3 or TRBV12-4 and TRBJ2-5, with D perhaps assigned TRBD1 or TRBD2 (5 bases each). The CDR3 spells CASSPLSGTTQETQYF. The CDR3 nucleotides are TGTGCCAGCAGTCCCCTCTCTGGGACCACCCAAGAGACCCAGTACTTC.